Listed here is a single T cell receptor beta chain. The antigen remains unidentified. The data stem from a study of vaccination and CD4 T cells after COVID-19. Across the whole study: Collection of post-COVID samples occurred a median approximately 100 days after diagnosis, spanning a range of 35 to 161. Control cultures, each given a CEFX pool, an HIV-1 Nef pool, or no peptide, were included.

Stated treatment: roughly 11-day PBMC culture with coronavirus spike peptide pools or control peptides (ViraFEST assay). V lost 5 bases and J lost 5; bases outside the gene matches: 9. Germline CDR1 and CDR2: LNHDA and SQIVND (reference sequence). The CDR3 length is 16 residues. With the Oncomine TCR Beta short-read assay, DNA from cultured CD4+ T cells was sequenced. Via MiXCR, TCRdb re-called the PCR reads, giving one row per CDR3 protein. Of more than 13,000 distinct CDR3 sequences detected, 25% to 35% appear once; the ten largest clones hold about a sixth. V and J are TRBV19 and TRBJ1-3; 10 nucleotides match TRBD1. The TCR comes from a human donor with COVID-19. The specimen was cultured CD4+ T cells from blood. The CDR3 spells CASSAPRQGARNTIYF. Here the CDR3 DNA reads TGTGCCAGTAGTGCCCCGAGACAGGGGGCAAGAAACACCATATATTTT.